The text below deals with one TCR beta chain. The antigen is unknown. This record comes from a study of cytomegalovirus exposure and HLA in healthy donors. Study-wide results and limits: Later on, an analysis showed TCR association rates differing by HLA locus, with DRB1 the most and HLA-C the fewest.

Both 60 Vbeta primers and 13 Jbeta primers went into the PCR. The method was immunoSEQ multiplex PCR; TCRdb's version includes in-frame clones alone and lacks a portion of them. The sample lists roughly 79,000 clones; approximately 74% were seen once. Material for sequencing was PBMCs. The clonotype was recovered from a woman in her forties or fifties in good health and CMV-seropositive.

The CDR3 spells CASRGLVTGMAGYTF. The CDR3 nucleotides read TGTGCCAGCAGGGGCTTAGTTACAGGGATGGCTGGCTACACCTTC. This chain joins TRBV2 and TRBJ1-2, with TRBD1 as a possible D gene (6 bases). The length of the CDR3 is 15 residues. V was shortened by 6 bases and J by 7 bases, with 21 bases between the two germline ends. Germline V CDR1 and CDR2: SNHLY, FYNNEI.